These 8 T cell receptor beta chains came from one sample sequenced in a study of shared clonotypes between healthy human individuals. Produced via immunoSEQ multiplex PCR; TCRdb's table is partial and in-frame only. Here the sample spans 1,500,000 or so clones, roughly 96% being singletons. Sequenced: naive CD4+ T cells sorted from blood. Specified subset: CD45RA+ positively selected. The receptors here all came from a man aged 25 to 40 in good health.

The rearrangement links TRBV7-6 to TRBJ1-3; TRBD1 might be the D (5 bases). The V gene's germline CDR1 is SGHVS and CDR2 FNYEAQ. Trimming pared 5 bases from V and 0 bases from J, leaving 23 bases between. The CDR3 loop spans 19 amino acids. CDR3: CASSLMPPTERSSGNTIYF. The DNA of the CDR3 is TGTGCCAGCAGCCTAATGCCGCCGACAGAAAGAAGCTCTGGAAACACCATATATTTT.

The chain couples TRBV10-1 to TRBJ1-1, with D hard to call. Germline assignment: CDR1 WNHNN and CDR2 SYGVQD (reference sequence). The CDR3 extends over 13 amino acids. V was cut by 6 bases and J by 4 bases, with 12 bases left in between. CDR3 amino acids: CASRATPGTEAFF. DNA for the CDR3: TGCGCCAGCAGAGCTACCCCGGGCACTGAAGCTTTCTTT.

The V call is TRBV2, the J call TRBJ1-2; maybe TRBD1 (5 bases). In germline, CDR1 is SNHLY, CDR2 FYNNEI. This CDR3 comprises 15 residues. The ends were cut back, 0 bases at V and 6 bases at J, with 14 bases in the middle. CDR3 in amino acids: CASSEASGTPDGYTF. CDR3 DNA: TGTGCCAGCAGTGAAGCATCCGGGACCCCGGATGGCTACACCTTC.

The rearrangement joins TRBV5-1 to TRBJ2-2, with no clear D. V was shortened by 6 bases and J by 0 bases, with 9 bases between the two germline ends. The CDR3 has 14 amino acids. CDR1 and CDR2 (germline): SGHRS, YFSETQ. The CDR3 DNA follows: TGCGCCAGCATGACGGGCGCGAACACCGGGGAGCTGTTTTTT. It yields the protein CASMTGANTGELFF.

V and J are TRBV7-9 and TRBJ2-7; possibly TRBD1 or TRBD2 for D (5 bases each). CDR3 length equals 18 residues. The germline V gene has CDR1 SEHNR and CDR2 FQNEAQ (reference sequence). Trimming took off 5 bases at V and 2 bases at J, with 25 bases between the two ends. The DNA of the CDR3 is TGTGCCAGCAGCCAAGTGACCTGGGGGAAACCCTCCCCCTACGAGCAGTACTTC. Amino acids: CASSQVTWGKPSPYEQYF.

In this sample, this clone turned up once. V and J are TRBV2 and TRBJ2-7, with D perhaps matching TRBD1 (5 bases). This CDR3 region has 14 residues. CDR1 is SNHLY, CDR2 FYNNEI, per germline. The ends were cut back, 2 bases at V and 5 bases at J, with 13 bases in the middle. The CDR3 reads CASSEQGRTHEQYF. The CDR3 nucleotides read TGTGCCAGCAGTGAACAGGGCCGAACCCACGAGCAGTACTTC. The variable domain in full, with the rest retrieved from reference TRBV2 and TRBJ2-7, is EPEVTQTPSHQVTQMGQEVILRCVPISNHLYFYWYRQILGQKVEFLVSFYNNEISEKSEIFDDQFSVERPDGSNFTLKIRSTKLEDSAMYFCASSEQGRTHEQYFGPGTRLTVT.

The chain joins TRBV4-1 to TRBJ2-2; the match to TRBD1 covers 10 bases. The CDR3 sequence is 16 residues long. Germline-derived CDR1 and CDR2 are MGHRA and YSYEKL. V dropped 6 bases and J dropped 7; count of bases not matched to a gene: 11. The CDR3 spells CASRRPGQGTSGELFF. CDR3 nucleotides: TGCGCCAGCAGGCGCCCGGGACAGGGGACTAGCGGGGAGCTGTTTTTT.

This clone was observed once. This chain joins TRBV19 and TRBJ2-7, with 7 bases matching TRBD1. The length of the CDR3 is 13 residues. CDR1 is LNHDA, CDR2 SQIVND, per germline (reference sequence). The trim removed 3 bases at V and 6 bases at J, leaving 5 bases unmatched. CDR3 sequence: CASSMDSGGEQYF. The CDR3 nucleotides read TGTGCCAGTAGTATGGATTCAGGGGGCGAGCAGTACTTC.